Listed here is a single T cell receptor (beta chain). These data originate in a study of shared clonotypes between healthy human individuals. Clones were sequenced by immunoSEQ multiplex PCR, and TCRdb holds only the in-frame ones, with some missing. The repertoire holds roughly 500,000 clones, approximately 81% seen once, with roughly an eighth in the top ten. Germline CDR1 and CDR2: PRHDT and FYEKMQ (reference sequence). This CDR3 has 12 residues. V gave up 4 bases and J gave up 7 bases, with 8 bases separating them. This chain links TRBV13 with TRBJ2-1, with D possibly TRBD1 on 6 matching bases. The sample taken for sequencing was PBMCs. The origin of this receptor is a woman aged 40 to 49 in good health. Some clones in this sample may be carry-over from other donors' samples. The DNA of the CDR3 is TGTGCCAGCAGCTCAGGGGTAAATGAGCAGTTCTTC. This gives the protein CASSSGVNEQFF.